This T cell receptor beta chain was retrieved from a study of Ad26.COV2.S vaccination and SARS-CoV-2 variants. General observations from the study: Once vaccination had occurred, spike-specific CD8+ and CD4+ T cell responses reportedly showed substantial breadth.

Sequenced by immunoSEQ multiplex PCR; TCRdb stores in-frame clones only, minus some. The table shows 400,000 to 450,000 clones, with about 90% occurring only once. The V and J ends lost 2 bases and 6 bases respectively, with 22 bases between them. This CDR3 spans 17 amino acids. Germline V CDR1 and CDR2: MNHEY, SMNVEV (reference sequence). As for this clone: Its antigen is currently unknown.

Documented treatment: about 20 received Ad26.COV2.S at low or high dose, single or two shots; five or six received placebo; per-sample allocation not given. Vaccine and placebo recipients were sampled on day 63 after the first injection. This sequence was found in a person between 18 and 65 years old who received the Ad26.COV2.S COVID-19 vaccine or a placebo. Source: peripheral blood, taken in a trial of Ad26.COV2.S vaccine versus placebo. V and J are TRBV27 and TRBJ1-2, with D possibly being TRBD1 (6 bases). The DNA of the CDR3 is TGTGCCAGCAGTTTAGCTCCAGGGGAGCCCCCAATTAATGGCTACACCTTC. Protein product: CASSLAPGEPPINGYTF.